One and the same sample provided the 31 T cell receptor beta chains below, sequenced in a study of T cells in Graves' hyperthyroidism and ophthalmopathy. Amplification of TCR beta CDR3 regions was performed using RNA transcripts as template. When the TCR CDR3 underwent first-round RT-PCR, the HTBI primer set was used. Via MiXCR, TCRdb re-called the multiplex PCR reads, giving one row per CDR3 protein. The repertoire consists of 240,000 or so distinct CDR3 sequences, with about 17% occurring once and the leading ten covering around 30%. The specimen sequenced was blood. These receptors were collected from a woman under 30 with Graves' ophthalmopathy.

This clonotype has more than one count but fewer than ten. V is TRBV6-4 and J is TRBJ1-5; 7 nucleotides agree with TRBD1. The CDR3 runs 16 residues. The trim removed 3 bases at V and 0 bases at J, leaving 5 bases unmatched. In germline, CDR1 is MRHNA, CDR2 SNTAGT. This CDR3 reads CASSESRGFSNQPQHF. For the CDR3, the DNA is TGTGCCAGCAGTGAGTCCAGGGGGTTTAGCAATCAGCCCCAGCATTTT.

To note about this clonotype: It may be a read error: a sequence one base away is much more abundant. This chain connects TRBV29-1 to TRBJ1-2, with D uncertain. Germline-derived CDR1 and CDR2 are SQVTM and ANQGSEA. There are 11 residues in the CDR3. CDR3 amino acids: CSVVGTYSYTF. CDR3 nucleotides: TGCAGCGTTGTGGGTACCTATAGCTACACCTTC.

This clonotype was seen ten or more times. The chain is built from TRBV5-8 and TRBJ1-1; 7 nucleotides line up with TRBD1. Trimming took 2 bases from V and 4 from J; bases not matched to a gene: 2. The CDR3 runs to 13 residues. From germline, CDR1 is SGHTS and CDR2 YDEGEE. CDR3 in amino acids: CASSLYRGTEAFF. The CDR3 nucleotides read TGTGCCAGCAGCTTATACAGGGGCACTGAAGCTTTCTTT.

This chain's CDR3 is CASSIGATYNYEQYF. DNA of the CDR3: TGTGCCAGTAGTATTGGAGCCACCTACAACTACGAGCAGTACTTC. The genes are TRBV19 and TRBJ2-7; D call uncertain. The germline V and J ends were trimmed by 3 bases and 3 bases, with 15 bases remaining between them. The CDR3 consists of 15 residues. Germline V gene sequence: CDR1 LNHDA, CDR2 SQIVND (reference sequence).

About this clonotype itself: A single base separates this from a much larger clone, so it may be a read error. The chain combines TRBV4-3 with TRBJ2-7; 12 bases line up with TRBD2. J was trimmed by 5 bases and V by 3 bases; bases with no gene match: 5. The CDR3 sequence is 15 residues long. Germline V gene sequence: CDR1 LGHNA, CDR2 YSLEER. The CDR3 is CASSQTSGREDEQYF. DNA for the CDR3: TGCGCCAGCAGCCAGACTAGCGGGAGAGAAGACGAGCAGTACTTC.

This clonotype has only a few counts. The chain employs TRBV15 and TRBJ1-2, with unresolved D. The CDR3 is made up of 16 amino acids. Germline values: CDR1 LNHNV, CDR2 YYDKDF (reference sequence). V was clipped by 6 bases and J by 2 bases, with 19 bases between them. This chain's CDR3 is CATRSVLDGENYGYTF. CDR3 coding DNA: TGTGCCACCAGATCAGTATTGGACGGGGAGAACTATGGCTACACCTTC.

This clonotype was counted ten times or more. The V call is TRBV19, the J call TRBJ1-5; D not resolved. Germline lookup yields CDR1 LNHDA and CDR2 SQIVND (reference sequence). CDR3 length: 15 residues. Between the trimmed V and J ends, which lost 3 bases and 1 base, there was a span of 10 bases. The CDR3 here is CASSMAMGSNQPQHF. CDR3 coding DNA: TGTGCCAGTAGTATGGCCATGGGGAGCAATCAGCCCCAGCATTTT. The entire variable domain, with the rest obtained from reference TRBV19 and TRBJ1-5, is as follows: DGGITQSPKYLFRKEGQNVTLSCEQNLNHDAMYWYRQDPGQGLRLIYYSQIVNDFQKGDIAEGYSVSREKKESFPLTVTSAQKNPTAFYLCASSMAMGSNQPQHFGDGTRLSIL.

This clonotype was observed at least ten times. V and J are TRBV9 and TRBJ1-4; TRBD1 matches 8 bases. This CDR3 has 19 residues. The V segment lost 3 bases and the J segment 4 bases; nucleotides outside the gene matches: 17. Germline V gene lookup returns CDR1 SGDLS and CDR2 YYNGEE. The CDR3 nucleotides are TGTGCCAGCAGCGGAGGTTACCGGGACAGGATCGTCCTTAATGAAAAACTGTTTTTT. This translates into CASSGGYRDRIVLNEKLFF.

The table lists this clonotype with many counts. The J gene is TRBJ1-2, the V gene TRBV20-1; TRBD1 matches at 8 bases. The CDR3 runs to 15 residues. Trimming took 3 bases from V and 4 from J; bases not matched to a gene: 10. The germline gives CDR1 DFQATT, CDR2 SNEGSKA (reference sequence). CDR3 bases: TGCAGTGCTAGTCGCAGGACAGGGTTCCTCTATGGCTACACCTTC. It codes for CSASRRTGFLYGYTF.

This clonotype was observed at least ten times. The chain employs TRBV5-1 and TRBJ2-7; 8 bases agree with TRBD1. The trim removed 4 bases at V and 7 bases at J, leaving 7 bases unmatched. This CDR3 comprises 13 residues. Germline CDR1 reads SGHRS; CDR2 reads YFSETQ. DNA of the CDR3: TGCGCCAGCAGCGGACAGGGAGTGGGGGAGCAGTACTTC. Its protein is CASSGQGVGEQYF.

This clonotype has ten or more counts. This chain links TRBV20-1 with TRBJ1-2, with D hard to call. Per germline, CDR1 DFQATT and CDR2 SNEGSKA (reference sequence). V was cut by 3 bases and J by 2 bases, with 7 bases left in between. The CDR3 consists of 12 residues. The CDR3 loop reads CSASLGNYGYTF. For the CDR3, the DNA is TGCAGTGCTAGTTTGGGAAACTATGGCTACACCTTC.

This clonotype was seen at least ten times. V is TRBV20-1 and J is TRBJ2-7; no reliable D call. V dropped 3 bases and J dropped 0 bases, with 15 bases sitting between them. Germline V CDR1 and CDR2: DFQATT, SNEGSKA (reference sequence). The CDR3 loop spans 15 amino acids. CDR3 coding DNA: TGCAGTGCTAGCGGACCAAGAACAAGCTCCTACGAGCAGTACTTC. This gives the protein CSASGPRTSSYEQYF.

This clonotype was seen at least ten times. The gene calls are TRBV15 and TRBJ2-3, with TRBD2 as a possible D gene (5 bases). This CDR3 region has 14 residues. Germline CDR1 and CDR2: LNHNV and YYDKDF (reference sequence). With 5 bases removed from V and 5 bases from J, the gap between germline ends came to 14 bases. CDR3 protein: CATSPRSGGDTQYF. DNA of the CDR3: TGTGCCACCAGCCCCCGGAGCGGCGGAGATACGCAGTATTTT.

This clonotype has a count of ten or more. This chain joins TRBV11-2 and TRBJ2-7, with TRBD2 as a possible D gene (5 bases). The CDR3 sequence is 16 residues long. V shed 6 bases and J shed 0 bases, with 18 bases lying between them. The germline V gene has CDR1 SGHAT and CDR2 FQNNGV. This chain's CDR3 is CASSPVRRVGSYEQYF. CDR3 nucleotides: TGTGCCAGCAGTCCCGTTCGGCGGGTGGGCTCCTACGAGCAGTACTTC.

The chain is built from TRBV20-1 and TRBJ2-1; 15 bases fit TRBD2. CDR1 and CDR2 from the germline V gene are DFQATT and SNEGSKA (reference sequence). This CDR3 is 16 amino acids long. Unmatched junction bases numbered 10, after V lost 5 bases and J lost 8 bases. CDR3 nucleotide sequence: TGCAGTGCTCCACGAAGAGGGACTAGCGGGAGGTATGAGCAGTTCTTC. Amino acids: CSAPRRGTSGRYEQFF.

The table lists this clonotype with many counts. J is TRBJ2-7 and V is TRBV28; TRBD2 aligns across 10 bases. The ends lost 2 bases at V and 3 bases at J; junction bases unmatched: 1. From germline, CDR1 is MDHEN and CDR2 SYDVKM. CDR3 length: 14 residues. This CDR3 is CASSLIAGGYEQYF. For the CDR3, the DNA is TGTGCCAGCAGTTTAATAGCGGGAGGCTACGAGCAGTACTTC.

A note on this clonotype: The junction differs from germline at one of its ends, possibly a read error. The chain is built from TRBV4-1 and TRBJ2-7; D is uncertain. Germline V gene data show CDR1 as MGHRA and CDR2 as YSYEKL. CDR3 length: 16 residues. The CDR3 loop is CASSQVTSSLTHEQYF. The DNA of the CDR3 is TGTGCCAGCAGCCAAGTTACAAGCAGCCTTACCCACGAGCAGTACTTC.

There are many counts of this clonotype. The CDR3 bases are TGTGCCAGCAGGTTGATAGCGGGAGGAGGGGAGCAGTACTTC. Translated, it gives CASRLIAGGGEQYF. This rearrangement joins TRBV27 to TRBJ2-7, with TRBD2 identical over 10 bases. The germline V gene encodes CDR1 MNHEY and CDR2 SMNVEV (reference sequence). CDR3 length: 14 amino acids. Trimming at V came to 6 bases and at J to 7 bases, leaving 9 bases not matched to a gene.

This clonotype was counted many times. This chain links TRBV29-1 with TRBJ2-3; D may be TRBD2 (5 bases). Germline CDR1 is SQVTM and CDR2 is ANQGSEA. Trimming removed 3 bases at V and 1 base at J, with 5 bases between. This CDR3 comprises 12 residues. CDR3 loop: CSVDGGTDTQYF. Here the CDR3 DNA reads TGCAGCGTTGACGGGGGCACAGATACGCAGTATTTT.

This clonotype came up many times. This chain joins TRBV7-9 and TRBJ1-2, with D uncertain. The germline CDR1 and CDR2 sequences are SEHNR and FQNEAQ (reference sequence). Trimming stripped 5 bases from V and 5 bases from J, with 12 bases between. The length of the CDR3 is 13 residues. CDR3 amino acids: CASSPDSGYGYTF. DNA for the CDR3: TGTGCCAGCAGCCCCGATTCGGGGTATGGCTACACCTTC.

This clonotype was seen only a few times. An end of the junction differs from the germline gene, which may be a read error. The chain uses TRBV2 and TRBJ1-1; 9 positions agree with TRBD1. From germline, CDR1 is SNHLY and CDR2 FYNNEI. CDR3 size: 15 residues. The CDR3 protein is CASSQTGGGGTEAFF. CDR3 bases: TGCGCCAGCAGCCAAACAGGGGGCGGGGGCACTGAAGCTTTCTTT.

V gene TRBV9 combines with J gene TRBJ2-1; 9 positions agree with TRBD2. The ends lost 5 bases at V and 2 bases at J; junction bases unmatched: 14. CDR3 length: 18 residues. The germline V gene has CDR1 SGDLS and CDR2 YYNGEE. The CDR3 sequence: CASSREGGRAHAYNEQFF. CDR3 sequence (DNA): TGTGCCAGCAGTAGAGAGGGCGGGAGGGCCCACGCCTACAATGAGCAGTTCTTC.

The chain's CDR3 is CASSFPDWRGRQLGTNEQFF. As DNA, the CDR3 is TGTGCCAGCAGCTTTCCCGACTGGCGGGGGCGCCAGCTCGGGACCAATGAGCAGTTCTTC. This sequence joins TRBV11-2 and TRBJ2-1; a weak D match, TRBD2 (7 bases). Germline CDR1 is SGHAT and CDR2 is FQNNGV. The CDR3 runs 20 residues. The V end lost 3 bases, the J end lost 6 bases, and 30 bases lay between the germline ends.

This clonotype was seen ten or more times. The chain employs TRBV25-1 and TRBJ2-1, with 10 bases that match TRBD1. This CDR3 is 15 amino acids long. The germline V gene has CDR1 MGHDK and CDR2 SYGVNS. With V trimmed by 3 bases and J by 6 bases, 5 bases remained unmatched. The CDR3 here is CASSDTGQGSNEQFF. The CDR3, as DNA: TGTGCCAGCAGTGACACGGGACAGGGGTCCAATGAGCAGTTCTTC.

This clonotype was recorded at least ten times. The rearrangement joins TRBV27 to TRBJ2-3, with a tentative D call TRBD1 (5 bases). This CDR3 region has 14 residues. Germline V gene lookup returns CDR1 MNHEY and CDR2 SMNVEV (reference sequence). Trimming shortened V by 6 bases and J by 0 bases, and 10 bases separated the two germline ends. The CDR3 region has the DNA TGTGCCAGCAGCCCCGCAGGGAGCACAGATACGCAGTATTTT. Residues: CASSPAGSTDTQYF.

This clonotype was counted ten times or more. The chain employs TRBV6-5 and TRBJ2-1; 9 positions agree with TRBD2. V was pared by 0 bases and J by 9 bases, with 9 bases of the junction left unmatched. Germline CDR1 reads MNHEY; CDR2 reads SVGAGI. The CDR3 is 16 residues long. CDR3 DNA: TGTGCCAGCAGTTACTCGGAGGCTAGCGGGGTTGGTGAGCAGTTCTTC. It specifies CASSYSEASGVGEQFF.

This clonotype was picked up many times. The chain uses TRBV20-1 and TRBJ2-3, with 9 positions matching TRBD1. Germline loops: CDR1 DFQATT, CDR2 SNEGSKA (reference sequence). Losses at the gene ends were 4 bases for V and 5 bases for J; bases not matched to a gene: 4. The CDR3 loop spans 13 amino acids. The CDR3 region has the DNA TGCAGTGCTACCTGGACAGGGGTAGATACGCAGTATTTT. Translation gives CSATWTGVDTQYF.

Many counts were recorded for this clonotype. The CDR3 DNA sequence: TGTGCCTGGAGTGGATGGGAGGCTGAAGCTTTCTTT. Amino acid sequence: CAWSGWEAEAFF. V usage is TRBV30 and J usage is TRBJ1-1; D gene ambiguous. The CDR3 runs to 12 residues. Trimming took 1 base from V and 6 from J, leaving 9 bases between them. Germline CDR1 reads GTSNPN; CDR2 reads SVGIG (reference sequence).

This clonotype was observed many times. V and J are TRBV2 and TRBJ2-4; 7 nucleotides match TRBD1. The CDR3 sequence is 15 residues long. Germline V gene sequence: CDR1 SNHLY, CDR2 FYNNEI. J was trimmed by 0 bases and V by 5 bases; bases with no gene match: 4. CDR3 in amino acids: CASSRDSLAKNIQYF. DNA for the CDR3: TGTGCCAGCAGTCGGGACAGTCTAGCCAAAAACATTCAGTACTTC. The whole variable domain, remainder taken from reference TRBV2 and TRBJ2-4, is EPEVTQTPSHQVTQMGQEVILRCVPISNHLYFYWYRQILGQKVEFLVSFYNNEISEKSEIFDDQFSVERPDGSNFTLKIRSTKLEDSAMYFCASSRDSLAKNIQYFGAGTRLSVL.

This clonotype came up many times. This chain connects TRBV5-6 to TRBJ2-3; 7 bases match TRBD1. Germline V gene data show CDR1 as SGHDT and CDR2 as YYEEEE. This CDR3 contains 13 residues. The ends lost 2 bases at V and 6 bases at J; junction bases unmatched: 3. CDR3 in DNA: TGTGCCAGCAGCTTACAGGGGCGGGATACGCAGTATTTT. Residues: CASSLQGRDTQYF. Full variable domain (outside the CDR3, taken from reference TRBV5-6 and TRBJ2-3): DAGVTQSPTHLIKTRGQQVTLRCSPKSGHDTVSWYQQALGQGPQFIFQYYEEEERQRGNFPDRFSGHQFPNYSSELNVNALLLGDSALYLCASSLQGRDTQYFGPGTRLTVL.

This clonotype was detected ten times or more. The chain joins TRBV13 to TRBJ2-1, with D possibly TRBD2 on 6 matching bases. The CDR3 consists of 14 residues. Trimming stripped 0 bases from V and 4 bases from J, with 7 bases between. Germline CDR1 and CDR2: PRHDT and FYEKMQ (reference sequence). Here the CDR3 reads CASSLGRDYNEQFF. The CDR3 coding sequence is TGTGCCAGCAGCTTAGGGCGGGATTACAATGAGCAGTTCTTC.